The clone carrying this TCR beta chain turned up a few times. The target antigen is unknown. This entry is derived from a study of beta chain features in type 1 diabetes. Overall study findings and caveats: Lower insertion and higher deletion counts appeared at VDJ junctions in type 1 diabetes patients.

Expressed TCRB transcripts got sequenced, as all isolated RNA was reverse transcribed. Data came from immunoSEQ multiplex PCR; TCRdb stores just in-frame clones and leaves some out. The repertoire has under 800,000 clones, 15% to 19% of them found once; the top ten carry 0.093%. Cell sorting via CD45RO/CCR7/CD25/CD127/CD95/CD27 was performed to obtain CD4+ naive, central memory, regulatory and stem cell-like memory cells. The CDR3 length is 16 residues. V lost 4 bases and J 8 bases, leaving 22 bases between the germline ends. Germline V lookup: CDR1 SGHTA, CDR2 FQGNSA. The material sequenced was naive CD4+ T cells from blood. The origin of this receptor is a man in his late teens or twenties in good health. The chain uses TRBV7-2 and TRBJ2-3, with D maybe TRBD2 (7 bases). In nucleotides, the CDR3 is TGTGCCAGCAGCTCTAGGGGGGGACTCGCATCCGGTACGCAGTATTTT. Protein product: CASSSRGGLASGTQYF. The full variable domain, in which reference TRBV7-2 and TRBJ2-3 provide the parts outside the CDR3, is GAGVSQSPSNKVTEKGKDVELRCDPISGHTALYWYRQSLGQGLEFLIYFQGNSAPDKSGLPSDRFSAERTGGSVSTLTIQRTQQEDSAVYLCASSSRGGLASGTQYFGPGTRLTVL.